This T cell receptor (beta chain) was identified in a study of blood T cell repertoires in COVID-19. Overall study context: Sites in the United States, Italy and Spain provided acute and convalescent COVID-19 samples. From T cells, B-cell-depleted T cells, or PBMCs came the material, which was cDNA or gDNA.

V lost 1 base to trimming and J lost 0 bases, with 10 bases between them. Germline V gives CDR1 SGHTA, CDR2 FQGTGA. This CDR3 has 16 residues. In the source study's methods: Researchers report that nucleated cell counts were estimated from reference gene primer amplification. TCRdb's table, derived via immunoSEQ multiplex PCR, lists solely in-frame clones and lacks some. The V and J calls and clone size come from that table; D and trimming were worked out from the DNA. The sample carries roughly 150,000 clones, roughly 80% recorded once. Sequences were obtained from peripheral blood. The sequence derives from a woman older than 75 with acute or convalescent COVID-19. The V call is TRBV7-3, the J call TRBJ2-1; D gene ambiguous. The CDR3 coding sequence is TGTGCCAGCAGCTTAAATTCACTTCTCTCCTACAATGAGCAGTTCTTC. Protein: CASSLNSLLSYNEQFF.